This T cell receptor beta chain was sequenced during a study of T cell changes during pregnancy in multiple sclerosis (dated by TCRdb to about 2019). Regarding the research as a whole: The study looked at changes in the T cell repertoire across pregnancy in women with multiple sclerosis.

Receptor amplification or capture employed the immunoSEQ multiplex PCR assay. In TCRdb, the immuneACCESS table is reduced to in-frame sequences with V and J assigned. These tables do not hold every clone; where another copy was compared, an unresolved V gene accounts for under half, and the others remain unexplained. Here the sample has under 55,000 clones; approximately 90% occur a single time. The top ten clonotypes cover more than 8.5% of the sample. V is shortened by 1 base, J by 4 bases, and the region joining them spans 14 bases. The germline V gene specifies MNHEY as CDR1 and SVGAGI as CDR2. Reading from cysteine to phenylalanine, the CDR3 counts 16 amino acids. Only the CDR3 DNA stays, 48 bases, in frame from base 1. On this clone itself: No cognate antigen has been identified for it. Nothing much larger sits one base from this clone, and base qualities are not available.

The chain is encoded by TRBV6-5 joined to TRBJ2-1; perhaps TRBD1 is the D gene, with 7 bases matching. The clonotype was recovered from a female donor with multiple sclerosis, enrolled in a pregnancy study. The sample in question was CD8+ T cells from peripheral blood mononuclear cells, obtained after pregnancy. CDR3 sequence: CASSYYEGAGYNEQFF. The base sequence is TGTGCCAGCAGTTACTACGAGGGGGCGGGGTACAATGAGCAGTTCTTC.